The entry that follows covers one T cell receptor (beta chain) sequence. Its antigen is as yet unknown. These data originate in a study of cytomegalovirus exposure and HLA in healthy donors. Study outcomes and limitations: Cytomegalovirus association was assigned to about 150 TCR beta chains. For most TCR sequences rarity was the rule, although some public TCRs occurred in many donors. According to reports, the classifier identified cytomegalovirus status with high specificity and sensitivity.

Among the roughly 110 subjects of the validation cohort, separate from the approximately 660-subject first cohort, were the donors. Measured with immunoSEQ multiplex PCR; TCRdb has only the in-frame clones, and not every one. The table records 130,000 or so clones, around nine tenths of them present only once. With 4 bases removed from V and 6 bases from J, the gap between germline ends came to 12 bases. CDR3 length: 13 residues. CDR1 is MRHNA and CDR2 is SNTAGT in the germline V gene. The sequenced material came from PBMCs. This chain connects TRBV6-4 to TRBJ1-2, with D perhaps TRBD1 (6 bases). The origin of this receptor is a man younger than 45 in good health and CMV-seronegative. CDR3 DNA: TGTGCCAGCAGTGCATCGGGGACAAATGGCTACACCTTC. Its translation is CASSASGTNGYTF.